Below are 11 T cell receptor beta chains sequenced from a single sample in a study of shared clonotypes between healthy human individuals. Some clones are missing from TCRdb's copy, which holds only in-frame ones; the method was immunoSEQ multiplex PCR. Found here are 550,000 to 850,000 clones, around two thirds of them singletons; the top ten hold more than 1.5%. The specimen was memory CD4+ T cells sorted from blood. Subset meaning: CD45RA-negative fraction. The receptor source for this set is a woman aged 25 to 39 in good health.

The chain recombines TRBV5-1 with TRBJ1-4; D not certain. Deletions cut 3 bases from V and 5 bases from J, with 11 bases between. Germline CDR1 is SGHRS and CDR2 is YFSETQ. CDR3 size: 14 residues. The CDR3: CASSSDGINEKLFF. The CDR3 coding sequence is TGCGCCAGCAGCTCGGACGGAATAAATGAAAAACTGTTTTTT.

This clone was detected a few times. The chain couples TRBV5-1 to TRBJ2-6; D remains unclear. CDR1 and CDR2 from the germline V gene are SGHRS and YFSETQ. Trimming took 7 bases from V and 4 from J, leaving 12 bases between them. The CDR3 length is 14 residues. The CDR3 spells CASYERAGANVLTF. The CDR3 bases are TGCGCCAGCTACGAAAGGGCCGGGGCCAACGTCCTGACTTTC.

The V gene is TRBV29-1, the J gene TRBJ1-3; a possible D gene is TRBD1 (5 bases). This CDR3 has 14 amino acids. Per the germline V gene, CDR1 is SQVTM and CDR2 is ANQGSEA. Between the trimmed V and J ends, which lost 4 bases and 2 bases, there was a span of 12 bases. Here the CDR3 DNA reads TGCAGCGTTGTCGGGGGAGAGGCTGGAAACACCATATATTTT. Amino acids: CSVVGGEAGNTIYF.

This clone was observed a handful of times. The chain carries TRBV6-5 and TRBJ2-1, with no clear D. Trimming took 6 bases from V and 3 from J, leaving 15 bases between them. From germline, CDR1 is MNHEY and CDR2 SVGAGI. The CDR3 has 15 residues. CDR3 bases: TGTGCCAGCAGCCCCCCCGGACCCCGCTACAATGAGCAGTTCTTC. It specifies CASSPPGPRYNEQFF.

Ten or more counts support this clone. The gene calls are TRBV28 and TRBJ2-7; 10 positions match TRBD2. V was pared by 2 bases and J by 4 bases, with 11 bases of the junction left unmatched. Germline-derived CDR1 and CDR2 are MDHEN and SYDVKM. The CDR3 extends over 17 amino acids. CDR3 region: CASSLVTGASGRYEQYF. In nucleotides, the CDR3 is TGTGCCAGCAGTTTAGTTACTGGGGCTAGCGGGAGATACGAGCAGTACTTC.

The chain joins TRBV7-7 to TRBJ2-1; 7 nucleotides match TRBD2. Germline assignment: CDR1 SSHAT and CDR2 FNYEAQ (reference sequence). This CDR3 is built from 16 residues. V shed 5 bases, J shed 0 bases, and the junction held 7 bases outside the gene matches. CDR3: CASSQTAGSSYNEQFF. The CDR3 DNA reads TGTGCCAGCAGCCAGACAGCGGGGAGCTCCTACAATGAGCAGTTCTTC.

The V and J genes are TRBV4-2 and TRBJ1-4, with D maybe TRBD1 (6 bases). Per germline, CDR1 LGHNA and CDR2 YNFKEQ. The CDR3 is 15 amino acids. The V gene lost 4 bases and the J gene lost 4 bases, with 13 bases spanning the gap. This CDR3 reads CASSLSGTNNEKLFF. CDR3 DNA: TGTGCCAGCAGCCTCTCCGGGACAAATAATGAAAAACTGTTTTTT.

This sequence joins TRBV7-2 and TRBJ1-1, with unresolved D. The V gene's germline CDR1 is SGHTA and CDR2 FQGNSA. This CDR3 contains 14 residues. V lost 5 bases to trimming and J lost 2 bases, with 12 bases between them. The CDR3 here is CASSGMAGNTEAFF. The CDR3 DNA reads as TGTGCCAGCAGCGGTATGGCCGGCAACACTGAAGCTTTCTTT.

The chain recombines TRBV25-1 with TRBJ1-4; 10 bases map to TRBD1. Germline CDR1 and CDR2: MGHDK and SYGVNS. Trimming at V came to 5 bases and at J to 5 bases, leaving 8 bases not matched to a gene. This CDR3 has 16 residues. The CDR3 region has the DNA TGTGCCAGCAGTAGAATCGGGACAGGGGAGAATGAAAAACTGTTTTTT. The encoded protein is CASSRIGTGENEKLFF.

This chain joins TRBV10-3 and TRBJ1-1, with a weak D call TRBD1 (6 bases). CDR1 is ENHRY, CDR2 SYGVKD, per germline. This CDR3 contains 17 residues. Trimming shortened V by 6 bases and J by 5 bases, and 25 bases separated the two germline ends. Here the CDR3 DNA reads TGTGCCATCAGGCCTCAGCAGGGGATGGGTGGTAGGACTGAAGCTTTCTTT. Translating gives CAIRPQQGMGGRTEAFF.

This sequence joins TRBV19 and TRBJ2-1; 9 nucleotides align to TRBD2. Germline trimming cut 4 bases from V and 7 bases from J; bases unmatched to any gene: 8. The CDR3 totals 15 residues. In germline, CDR1 is LNHDA, CDR2 SQIVND (reference sequence). The CDR3 is CASSKSGAGGNEQFF. In DNA form, the CDR3 reads TGTGCCAGTAGTAAGTCAGGAGCGGGAGGTAATGAGCAGTTCTTC.